This TCR beta chain derives from a study of cytomegalovirus exposure and HLA in healthy donors. General study findings and limits: Researchers reported in a later analysis that a missense DCLRE1C variant was tied to TCR beta V- and J-gene trimming. CMV antigen specificity was confirmed in vitro for a few CMV-associated chains.

CDR3 length: 14 amino acids. Trimming removed 10 bases from V and 0 bases from J; junction bases left unmatched: 6. Germline V gives CDR1 MNHEY, CDR2 SMNVEV (reference sequence). Comments on this clone: Its antigen is undetermined.

In the PCR, 60 Vbeta and 13 Jbeta primers were used. Sequenced by immunoSEQ multiplex PCR; TCRdb stores in-frame clones only, minus some. This sample has 30,000 to 40,000 clones, with around 82% found just once. This chain uses TRBV27 with TRBJ2-1; 7 bases line up with TRBD2. Sequenced material: PBMCs. The receptor was isolated from a woman younger than 30 in good health and CMV-seropositive. CDR3 loop: CAISGRDSYNEQFF. The CDR3 coding sequence is TGTGCCATCTCGGGGAGGGACTCCTACAATGAGCAGTTCTTC.